This TCR beta chain was identified during a study of shared clonotypes between healthy human individuals. Study-wide results and limits: Relative to memory subsets, naive subsets generally showed larger estimated richness.

Naive CD8 cells lacked CD45RO and underwent positive selection for CCR7, leaving out terminally differentiated effector memory CD45RA+ cells. In the case of this clone: The antigen is undetermined.

The sorted-subset replicate PCRs were given around 0.2 ug DNA, which is 27,000 or so T cell genomes. TCRdb's copy holds only in-frame clones and misses some; the assay was immunoSEQ multiplex PCR. Of some 2 million clones listed, about 94% are singletons. The V gene end was trimmed by 6 bases and the J gene end by 4 bases; junction bases not matched to a gene: 14. CDR1 MNHEY and CDR2 SMNVEV come from the germline V gene (reference sequence). The CDR3 has 16 amino acids. The sequencing input was naive CD8+ T cells sorted from blood. This sequence joins TRBV27 and TRBJ2-7; 8 nucleotides align to TRBD2. This TCR derives from a man between 18 and 35 years old in good health. CDR3 nucleotide sequence: TGTGCCAGCAGCCAATTAGGCCCTAGCGGGCTGTACGAGCAGTACTTC. It yields the protein CASSQLGPSGLYEQYF.